The sequence of this T cell receptor (beta chain) was determined in a study of identical twins. MiXCR, applied by TCRdb to the 5' RACE reads, yields one record per CDR3 protein. The sample has 200,000 to 250,000 distinct CDR3 sequences; 10% to 15% are singletons. The sample holds a few counts of this clonotype. Germline CDR1 and CDR2: SEHNR and FQNEAQ (reference sequence). Trimming stripped 5 bases from V and 5 bases from J, with 15 bases between. The CDR3 covers 15 residues. The same sample was also used in a study of yellow fever vaccine responses in identical twins.

The rearrangement uses TRBV7-9 and TRBJ2-2; TRBD1 is a possible D gene (5 bases). The sequencing sample was made of memory (CD45RO+) T cells sorted from blood. The TCR sequence derives from a woman aged 18-35 years in good health. Written as DNA, the CDR3 is TGTGCCAGCAGCCTCATAGCATCAGGGACCGGGGAGCTGTTTTTT. This encodes CASSLIASGTGELFF.